Sequencing of this TCR beta chain was carried out in a study of CD8 T cells in ankylosing spondylitis. General study results and limits: Significant enrichment of disease-linked clones was reportedly seen in matched ankylosing spondylitis synovial fluid. Blood from ankylosing spondylitis patients appeared to carry a characteristic eight-variant TCR beta motif.

CDR3 length: 21 amino acids. Germline V gives CDR1 LGHNA, CDR2 YNFKEQ. Trimming removed 0 bases from V and 0 bases from J; junction bases left unmatched: 12. There are many counts of this clonotype. Antigen unknown. Making use of molecular barcodes, quantitative 5'-RACE generated TCR beta libraries. TCRdb recomputed calls from the 5' RACE reads with MiXCR, one row per CDR3 protein. The table includes approximately 88,000 distinct CDR3 sequences, about 9% detected once. Input material: blood, either unsorted or a sorted T cell fraction (not recorded which). The source of this sequence is a male donor with ankylosing spondylitis or in good health (not recorded which). V is TRBV4-2 and J is TRBJ2-1; 12 bases match TRBD2. This chain's CDR3 is CASSQDPTSTSGGGSYNEQFF. The CDR3 nucleotides are TGTGCCAGCAGCCAAGATCCCACTTCGACTAGCGGGGGTGGCTCCTACAATGAGCAGTTCTTC.